This TCR beta chain comes out of a study of cytomegalovirus exposure and HLA in healthy donors. PCR involved 60 Vbeta and 13 Jbeta primers. Repertoires were generated with immunoSEQ multiplex PCR, while TCRdb's copy carries only in-frame clones and drops some. The repertoire consists of about 130,000 clones, with about 83% occurring once and the leading ten covering approximately 3.6%. This clonotype was obtained from a woman between 40 and 50 years old in good health and CMV-seropositive. Sequenced: PBMCs.

The CDR3 region is CASNRVGSSYEQYF. The CDR3 coding sequence is TGCGCCAGCAACAGGGTGGGGAGCTCCTACGAGCAGTACTTC. This chain connects TRBV4-1 to TRBJ2-7, with D possibly TRBD1 on 6 matching bases. V shed 7 bases and J shed 0 bases, with 13 bases lying between them. The CDR3 totals 14 residues. CDR1 is MGHRA and CDR2 is YSYEKL in the germline V gene.